This TCR beta chain originates from a study of cytomegalovirus exposure and HLA in healthy donors. Overall study results and limits: HLA alleles showed associations with some 17,000 TCR beta sequences in a later analysis, at a 0.05 false discovery rate. A later analysis revealed that TCR association rates differed between HLA loci, peaking at DRB1 and bottoming out at HLA-C.

Concerning this clone: Its target is unknown. The junction does not match germline at one end; this may be a read error.

Primers included in the PCR were 60 Vbeta and 13 Jbeta primers. Authors' methods: Later analysis identified tens of millions of unique TCR beta chains, 9 million to 13 million shared. The method was immunoSEQ multiplex PCR; TCRdb's version includes in-frame clones alone and lacks a portion of them. The DNA was the basis for D and trimming; V, J and clone size are from that table. The data hold 180,000 or so clones, with more than 70% observed a single time. There are 12 residues in the CDR3. CDR1 and CDR2 (germline): MNHNS, SASEGT. The receptor comes from a woman aged 40 to 55 in good health and CMV-seropositive. Sequencing input: PBMCs. The V and J genes are TRBV6-1 and TRBJ1-1; D not certain. The CDR3 is CASSEDNSEAFF. The CDR3 coding sequence is TGTGCCAGCAGTGAAGATAACAGTGAAGCTTTCTTT.